The clone carrying this TCR beta chain was counted at least ten times. Its antigen remains unknown. One entry per CDR3 protein, called by TCRdb with MiXCR from the reads. The table shows around 450,000 distinct CDR3 sequences, with 11% occurring only once. This sample stems from a study of T cell repertoires in cytomegalovirus infection. On the study more broadly: Evidence of both CMV infection and a matching HLA type came from public TCR beta signatures.

General observations from the study: Carriage of CMV together with the relevant HLA was identifiable through cumulative public TCR beta family frequency.

The CDR3 is 15 residues long. Trimming took 1 base from V and 2 from J; bases not matched to a gene: 5. CDR1 is DFQATT, CDR2 SNEGSKA, per germline (reference sequence). This TCR was sampled from a human donor in good health (CMV status not recorded). Some clones in this sample may be carry-over from other donors' samples. J is TRBJ1-5 and V is TRBV20-1; 7 bases match TRBD1. The sequenced sample was PBMCs. CDR3 loop: CSARATGLGNQPQHF. The CDR3 nucleotides read TGCAGTGCTAGAGCGACAGGGCTGGGCAATCAGCCCCAGCATTTT.